This T cell receptor beta chain came from a study of CD8 T cells in ankylosing spondylitis. General study points: The authors reported significant enrichment of disease-linked clones in matched ankylosing spondylitis synovial fluid.

This CDR3 is 15 amino acids long. Germline V gene data show CDR1 as SGHAT and CDR2 as FQDESV (reference sequence). Trimming left V 2 bases short and J 2 bases short, with 13 bases between. Points on this clonotype: Its antigen is unidentified.

TCRdb independently ran MiXCR on the 5' RACE reads; one entry per CDR3 protein. Altogether approximately 140,000 distinct CDR3 sequences are present, 40% to 50% being singletons, with the ten largest covering approximately 14%. This chain uses TRBV11-1 with TRBJ2-7, with D unresolved. Material for sequencing was synovial fluid, either unsorted or a sorted T cell fraction (not recorded which). This TCR came from a male donor with ankylosing spondylitis. The CDR3 protein is CASSLLGYRTYEQYF. CDR3 bases: TGTGCCAGCAGCTTATTGGGTTATCGGACCTACGAGCAGTACTTC.